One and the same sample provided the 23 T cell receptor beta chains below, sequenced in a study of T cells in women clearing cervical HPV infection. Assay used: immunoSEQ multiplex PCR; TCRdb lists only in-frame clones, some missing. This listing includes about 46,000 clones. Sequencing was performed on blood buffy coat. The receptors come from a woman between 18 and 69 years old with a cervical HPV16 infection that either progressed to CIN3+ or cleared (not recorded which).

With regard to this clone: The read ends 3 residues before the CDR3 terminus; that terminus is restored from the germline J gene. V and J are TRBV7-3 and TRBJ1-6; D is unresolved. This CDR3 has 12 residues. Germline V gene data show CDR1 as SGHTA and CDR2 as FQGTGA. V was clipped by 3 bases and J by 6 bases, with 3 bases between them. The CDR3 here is CASSFSNSPLHF. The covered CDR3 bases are TGTGCCAGCAGCTTCAGTAATTCACCC.

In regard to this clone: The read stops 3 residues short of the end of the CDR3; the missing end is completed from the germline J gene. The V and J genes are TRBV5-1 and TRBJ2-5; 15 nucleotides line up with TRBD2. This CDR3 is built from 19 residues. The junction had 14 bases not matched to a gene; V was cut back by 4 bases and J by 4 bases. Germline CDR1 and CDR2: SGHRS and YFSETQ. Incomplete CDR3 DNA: TGCGCCAGCAGCCCTCCTTTAGGGGGACTAGCGGGGGGTTTAGAGACC. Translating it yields CASSPPLGGLAGGLET. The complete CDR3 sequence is CASSPPLGGLAGGLETQYF.

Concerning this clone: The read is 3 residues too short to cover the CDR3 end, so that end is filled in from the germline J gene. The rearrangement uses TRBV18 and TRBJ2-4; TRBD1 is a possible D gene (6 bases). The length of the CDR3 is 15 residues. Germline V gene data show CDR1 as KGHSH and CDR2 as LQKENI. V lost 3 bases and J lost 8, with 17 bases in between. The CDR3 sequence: CASSPRGEIRDIQYF. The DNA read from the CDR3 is TGTGCCAGCTCACCCAGGGGCGAAATACGAGACATT. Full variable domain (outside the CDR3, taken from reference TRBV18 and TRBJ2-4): NAGVMQNPRHLVRRRGQEARLRCSPMKGHSHVYWYRQLPEEGLKFMVYLQKENIIDESGMPKERFSAEFPKEGPSILRIQQVVRGDSAAYFCASSPRGEIRDIQYFGAGTRLSVL.

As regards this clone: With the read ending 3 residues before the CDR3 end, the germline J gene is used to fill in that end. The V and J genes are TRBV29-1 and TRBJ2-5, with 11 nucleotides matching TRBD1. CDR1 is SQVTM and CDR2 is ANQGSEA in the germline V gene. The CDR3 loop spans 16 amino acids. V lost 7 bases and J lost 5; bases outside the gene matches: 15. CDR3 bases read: TGCAGCGCCCTTCCAGAGGACAGGGGGCTAGGGGAGACC. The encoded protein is CSALPEDRGLGET. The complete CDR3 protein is CSALPEDRGLGETQYF.

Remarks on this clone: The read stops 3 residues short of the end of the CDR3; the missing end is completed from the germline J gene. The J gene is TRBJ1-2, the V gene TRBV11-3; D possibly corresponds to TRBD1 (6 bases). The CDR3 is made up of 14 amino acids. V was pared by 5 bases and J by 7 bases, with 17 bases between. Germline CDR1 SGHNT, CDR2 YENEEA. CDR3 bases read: TGTGCCAGCAGCCCTAACAGGGAGGGGTGTGGC. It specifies CASSPNREGCG. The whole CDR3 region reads CASSPNREGCGYTF. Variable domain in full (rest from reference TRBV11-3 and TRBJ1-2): EAGVVQSPRYKIIEKKQPVAFWCNPISGHNTLYWYLQNLGQGPELLIRYENEEAVDDSQLPKDRFSAERLKGVDSTLKIQPAELGDSAVYLCASSPNREGCGYTFGSGTRLTVV.

CDR3 loop: CASSSSGGANNEQFF. The CDR3 DNA, read in part, is TGTGCCAGCAGTTCTAGCGGGGGGGCCAACAATGAG. The chain uses TRBV6-2 or TRBV6-3 and TRBJ2-1, with 12 bases fitting TRBD2. The sequenced fragment ends 3 residues before the CDR3 boundary, so the rest is inferred from the germline J gene. CDR1 is MNHEY and CDR2 is SVGEGT in the germline V gene. V trimming: 4 bases; J trimming: 5 bases; junction bases outside the gene matches: 3. This CDR3 region has 15 residues.

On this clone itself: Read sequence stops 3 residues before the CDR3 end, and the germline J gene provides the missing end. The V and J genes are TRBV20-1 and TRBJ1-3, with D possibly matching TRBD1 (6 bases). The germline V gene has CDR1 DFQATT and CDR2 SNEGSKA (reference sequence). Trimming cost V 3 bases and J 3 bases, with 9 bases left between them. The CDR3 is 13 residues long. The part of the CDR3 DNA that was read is TGCAGTGCTAGTTCAGGGGTTGGAAACACC. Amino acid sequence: CSASSGVGNT. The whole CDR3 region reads CSASSGVGNTIYF.

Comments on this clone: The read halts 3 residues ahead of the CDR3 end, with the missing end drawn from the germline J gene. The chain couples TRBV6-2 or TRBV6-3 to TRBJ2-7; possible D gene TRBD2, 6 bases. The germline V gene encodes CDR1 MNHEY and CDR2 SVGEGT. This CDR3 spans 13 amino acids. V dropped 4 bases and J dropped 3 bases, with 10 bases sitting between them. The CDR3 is CASSSGLRYEQYF. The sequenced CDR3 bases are TGTGCCAGCAGTTCGGGACTGCGCTACGAG.

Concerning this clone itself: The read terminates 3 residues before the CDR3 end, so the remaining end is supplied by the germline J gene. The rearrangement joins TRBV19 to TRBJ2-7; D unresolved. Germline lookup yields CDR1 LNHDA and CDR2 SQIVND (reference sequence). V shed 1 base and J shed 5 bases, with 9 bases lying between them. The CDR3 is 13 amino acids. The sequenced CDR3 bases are TGTGCCAGTAGTATAGTACTAACCAACGAG. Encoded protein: CASSIVLTNE. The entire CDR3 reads CASSIVLTNEQYF.

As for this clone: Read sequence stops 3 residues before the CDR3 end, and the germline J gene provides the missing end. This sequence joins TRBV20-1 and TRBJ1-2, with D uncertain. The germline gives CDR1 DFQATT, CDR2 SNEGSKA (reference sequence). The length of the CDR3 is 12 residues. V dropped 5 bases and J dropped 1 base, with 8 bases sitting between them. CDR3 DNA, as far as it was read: TGCAGTGCTCCGACACATAACTATGGC. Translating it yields CSAPTHNYG. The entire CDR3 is CSAPTHNYGYTF.

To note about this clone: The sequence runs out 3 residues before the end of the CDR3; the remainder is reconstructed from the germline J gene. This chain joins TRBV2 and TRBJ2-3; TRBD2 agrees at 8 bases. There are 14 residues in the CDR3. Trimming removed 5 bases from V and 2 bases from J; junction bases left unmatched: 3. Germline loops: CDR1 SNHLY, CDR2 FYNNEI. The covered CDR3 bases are TGTGCCAGCAGTAGTAGCGGGACCACAGATACG. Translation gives CASSSSGTTDT. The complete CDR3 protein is CASSSSGTTDTQYF.

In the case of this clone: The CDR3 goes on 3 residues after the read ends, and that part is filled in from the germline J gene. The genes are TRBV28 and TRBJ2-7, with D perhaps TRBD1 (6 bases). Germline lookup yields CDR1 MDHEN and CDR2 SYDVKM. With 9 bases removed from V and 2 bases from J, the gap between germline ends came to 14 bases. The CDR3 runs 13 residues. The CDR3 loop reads CASSGQPPYEQYF. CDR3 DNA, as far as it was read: TGTGCCAGTTCTGGACAGCCTCCCTACGAG.

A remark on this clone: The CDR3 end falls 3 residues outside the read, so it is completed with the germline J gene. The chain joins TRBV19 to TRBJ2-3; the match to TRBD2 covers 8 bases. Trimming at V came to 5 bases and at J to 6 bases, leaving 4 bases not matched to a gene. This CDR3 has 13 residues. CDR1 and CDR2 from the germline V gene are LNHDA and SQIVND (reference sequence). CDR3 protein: CASSPGLGDTQYF. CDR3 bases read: TGTGCCAGTAGTCCGGGACTAGGGGATACG.

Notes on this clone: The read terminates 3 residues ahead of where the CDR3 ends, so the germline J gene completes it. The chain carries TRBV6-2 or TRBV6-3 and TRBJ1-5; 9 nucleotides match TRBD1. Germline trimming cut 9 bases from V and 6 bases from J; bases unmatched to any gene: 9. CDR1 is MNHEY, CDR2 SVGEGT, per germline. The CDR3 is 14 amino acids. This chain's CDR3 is CASPTGTGIQPQHF. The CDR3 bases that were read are TGTGCCAGTCCAACCGGGACAGGGATTCAGCCC.

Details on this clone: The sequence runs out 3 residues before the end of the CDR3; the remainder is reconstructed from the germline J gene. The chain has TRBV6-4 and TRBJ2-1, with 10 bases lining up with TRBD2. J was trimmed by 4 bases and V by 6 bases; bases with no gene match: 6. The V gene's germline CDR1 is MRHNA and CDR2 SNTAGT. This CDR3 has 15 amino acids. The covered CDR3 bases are TGTGCCAGCAGCCGTGCTAGCGGGGGTTACAATGAG. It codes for CASSRASGGYNE. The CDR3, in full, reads CASSRASGGYNEQFF.

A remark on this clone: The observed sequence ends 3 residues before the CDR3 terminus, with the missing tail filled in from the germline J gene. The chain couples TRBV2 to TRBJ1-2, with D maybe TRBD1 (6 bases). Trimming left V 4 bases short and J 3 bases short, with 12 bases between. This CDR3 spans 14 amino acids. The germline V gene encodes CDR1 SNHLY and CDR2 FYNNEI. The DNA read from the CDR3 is TGTGCCAGCAGTGTACAGGGCACTGACTATGGC. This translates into CASSVQGTDYG. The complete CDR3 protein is CASSVQGTDYGYTF.

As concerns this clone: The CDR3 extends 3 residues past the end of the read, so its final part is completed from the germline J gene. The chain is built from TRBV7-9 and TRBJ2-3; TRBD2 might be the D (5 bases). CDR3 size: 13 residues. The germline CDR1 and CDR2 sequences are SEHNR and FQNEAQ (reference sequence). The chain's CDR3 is CASSPRAQETQYF. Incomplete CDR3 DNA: TGTGCCAGCAGCCCGCGGGCACAAGAGACG. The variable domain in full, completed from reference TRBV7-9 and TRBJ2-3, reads DTGVSQNPRHKITKRGQNVTFRCDPISEHNRLYWYRQTLGQGPEFLTYFQNEAQLEKSRLLSDRFSAERPKGSFSTLEIQRTEQGDSAMYLCASSPRAQETQYFGPGTRLTVL.

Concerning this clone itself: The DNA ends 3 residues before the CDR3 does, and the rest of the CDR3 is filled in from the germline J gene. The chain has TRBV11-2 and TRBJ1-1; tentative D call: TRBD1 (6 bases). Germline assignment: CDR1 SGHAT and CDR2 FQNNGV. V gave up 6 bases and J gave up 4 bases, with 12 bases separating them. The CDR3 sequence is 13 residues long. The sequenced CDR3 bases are TGTGCCAGCAGGTCCATAGGGGGCACTGAA. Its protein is CASRSIGGTE. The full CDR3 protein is CASRSIGGTEAFF.

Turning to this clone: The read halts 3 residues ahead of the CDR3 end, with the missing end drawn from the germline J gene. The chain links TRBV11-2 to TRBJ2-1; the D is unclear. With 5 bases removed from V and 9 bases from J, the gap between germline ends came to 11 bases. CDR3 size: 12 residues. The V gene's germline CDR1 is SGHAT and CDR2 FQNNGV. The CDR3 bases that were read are TGTGCCAGCAGCCCAAGCTTGCCTGAG. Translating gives CASSPSLPE. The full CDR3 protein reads CASSPSLPEQFF.

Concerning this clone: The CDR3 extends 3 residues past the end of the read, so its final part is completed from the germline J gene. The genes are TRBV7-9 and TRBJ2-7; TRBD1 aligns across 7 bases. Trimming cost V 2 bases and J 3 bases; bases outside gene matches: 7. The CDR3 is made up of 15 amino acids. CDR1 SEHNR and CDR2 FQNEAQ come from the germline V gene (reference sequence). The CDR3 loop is CASSLSASGGYEQYF. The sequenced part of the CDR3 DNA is TGTGCCAGCAGCTTATCGGCTTCAGGGGGCTACGAG.

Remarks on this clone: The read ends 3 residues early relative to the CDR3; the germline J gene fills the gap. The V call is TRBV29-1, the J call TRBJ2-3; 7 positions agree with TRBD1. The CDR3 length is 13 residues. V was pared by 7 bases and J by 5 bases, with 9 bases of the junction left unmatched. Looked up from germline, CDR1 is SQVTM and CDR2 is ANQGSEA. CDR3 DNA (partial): TGCAGCGGCTTACCCCGGACAGGAGATACG. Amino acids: CSGLPRTGDT. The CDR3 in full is CSGLPRTGDTQYF.

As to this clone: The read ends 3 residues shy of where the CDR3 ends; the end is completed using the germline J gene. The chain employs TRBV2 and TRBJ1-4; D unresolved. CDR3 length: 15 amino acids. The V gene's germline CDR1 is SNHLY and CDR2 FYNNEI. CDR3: CASSPDNPYNSPLFF. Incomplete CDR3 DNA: TGTGCCAGCAGTCCCGACAACCCCTATAATTCACCA. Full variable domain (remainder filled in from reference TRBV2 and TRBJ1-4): EPEVTQTPSHQVTQMGQEVILRCVPISNHLYFYWYRQILGQKVEFLVSFYNNEISEKSEIFDDQFSVERPDGSNFTLKIRSTKLEDSAMYFCASSPDNPYNSPLFFGSGTQLSVL.

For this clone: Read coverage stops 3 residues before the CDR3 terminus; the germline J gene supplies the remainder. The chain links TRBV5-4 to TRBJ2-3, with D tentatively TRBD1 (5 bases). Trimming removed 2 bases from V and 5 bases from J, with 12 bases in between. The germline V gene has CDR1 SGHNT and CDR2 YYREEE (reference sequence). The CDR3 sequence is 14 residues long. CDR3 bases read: TGTGCCAGCAGCTTATCCAGGGCTGAAGATACG. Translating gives CASSLSRAEDT. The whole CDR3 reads CASSLSRAEDTQYF.